Listed below are T cell receptor beta chains from one sample, sequenced in a study of response to subunit inactivated influenza vaccine. TCRdb redid the calling of the RT-PCR reads with MiXCR, one entry per CDR3 protein. The table includes roughly 700,000 distinct CDR3 sequences, about 14% detected once. Specimen: PBMCs from blood, collected 14 to 15 days before vaccination. Source of these receptors: a man between 50 and 59 years old who received an inactivated influenza vaccine. Both conserved end residues are part of each CDR3. Size is stated for part of the rows, as once, few or many counts, or as a class when the clone is expanded.

TRBV7-2	TRBJ1-5	.	CASSLEPRSNQPQHF
TRBV20-1	TRBJ1-5	many	CSARGQGVNQPQHF
TRBV7-8	TRBJ2-2	.	CASSLVAVESYTGELFF
TRBV11-2	TRBJ2-1	.	CASSLGSTSYNEQFF
TRBV11-2	TRBJ1-5	few	CASSYSGTEPQHF
TRBV7-8	TRBJ2-7	.	CASSPGPREQYF
TRBV4-2	TRBJ1-5	.	CASSQDLAGGFQPQHF
TRBV9	TRBJ2-3	few	CASSVGGMGTDTQYF
TRBV14	TRBJ2-1	few	CASSSTSGRAAYNEQFF
TRBV5-1	TRBJ2-5	many	CASSPGQNQETQYF
TRBV15	TRBJ2-1	.	CATSVHKGLAAQMGQFF
TRBV5-1	TRBJ2-5	.	CASSIGLAGVAETQYF
TRBV2	TRBJ2-5	few	CASSRGPGSYQETQYF
TRBV29-1	TRBJ2-1	.	CSVGGRVYNEQFF
TRBV10-3	TRBJ1-2	.	CAIRLDRGGDGYTF
TRBV11-2	TRBJ2-5	many	CASSPFIPGEETQYF
TRBV29-1	TRBJ2-1	.	CSVATSGMGNEQFF
TRBV2	TRBJ2-3	many	CASSESLGGPGTDTQYF
TRBV28	TRBJ2-2	many	CASSPPSGSITGELFF
TRBV3-1	TRBJ2-5	many	CASSPTTLASGKETQYF
TRBV7-8	TRBJ2-5	many	CASSSILQGGATQYF
TRBV4-2	TRBJ2-1	.	CASSQVRPGAIAGNEQFF
TRBV20-1	TRBJ1-4	many	CSARDGAGTASEKLFF
TRBV4-3	TRBJ2-1	.	CASSQDNFGTEQFF
TRBV4-1	TRBJ1-6	many	CASSLGLNSPLHF
TRBV18	TRBJ2-1	.	CASSPASVYNEQFF
TRBV28	TRBJ2-2	.	CASSSQGLLTGELFF
TRBV5-6	TRBJ1-3	.	CASSLVLSSSGNTIYF
TRBV4-1	TRBJ1-3	many	CASSQDSKGVGFSGNTIYF
TRBV20-1	TRBJ2-1	.	CSARAAGGPGNEQFF
TRBV6-2/TRBV6-3	TRBJ1-6	.	CASSLQGYNSPLHF
TRBV10-3	TRBJ2-7	.	CATGTSGTYEQYF
TRBV9	TRBJ2-5	.	CASSVFGAQETQYF
TRBV19	TRBJ1-5	.	CASSTTYNQPQHF
TRBV6-4	TRBJ1-1	.	CASSVRATNTEAFF
TRBV3-1	TRBJ2-4	.	CASSQALLGAKNIQYF
TRBV4-1	TRBJ2-1	many	CASSHTGSYNEQFF
TRBV24-1	TRBJ2-1	.	CATSDSVPLTSSYNEQFF